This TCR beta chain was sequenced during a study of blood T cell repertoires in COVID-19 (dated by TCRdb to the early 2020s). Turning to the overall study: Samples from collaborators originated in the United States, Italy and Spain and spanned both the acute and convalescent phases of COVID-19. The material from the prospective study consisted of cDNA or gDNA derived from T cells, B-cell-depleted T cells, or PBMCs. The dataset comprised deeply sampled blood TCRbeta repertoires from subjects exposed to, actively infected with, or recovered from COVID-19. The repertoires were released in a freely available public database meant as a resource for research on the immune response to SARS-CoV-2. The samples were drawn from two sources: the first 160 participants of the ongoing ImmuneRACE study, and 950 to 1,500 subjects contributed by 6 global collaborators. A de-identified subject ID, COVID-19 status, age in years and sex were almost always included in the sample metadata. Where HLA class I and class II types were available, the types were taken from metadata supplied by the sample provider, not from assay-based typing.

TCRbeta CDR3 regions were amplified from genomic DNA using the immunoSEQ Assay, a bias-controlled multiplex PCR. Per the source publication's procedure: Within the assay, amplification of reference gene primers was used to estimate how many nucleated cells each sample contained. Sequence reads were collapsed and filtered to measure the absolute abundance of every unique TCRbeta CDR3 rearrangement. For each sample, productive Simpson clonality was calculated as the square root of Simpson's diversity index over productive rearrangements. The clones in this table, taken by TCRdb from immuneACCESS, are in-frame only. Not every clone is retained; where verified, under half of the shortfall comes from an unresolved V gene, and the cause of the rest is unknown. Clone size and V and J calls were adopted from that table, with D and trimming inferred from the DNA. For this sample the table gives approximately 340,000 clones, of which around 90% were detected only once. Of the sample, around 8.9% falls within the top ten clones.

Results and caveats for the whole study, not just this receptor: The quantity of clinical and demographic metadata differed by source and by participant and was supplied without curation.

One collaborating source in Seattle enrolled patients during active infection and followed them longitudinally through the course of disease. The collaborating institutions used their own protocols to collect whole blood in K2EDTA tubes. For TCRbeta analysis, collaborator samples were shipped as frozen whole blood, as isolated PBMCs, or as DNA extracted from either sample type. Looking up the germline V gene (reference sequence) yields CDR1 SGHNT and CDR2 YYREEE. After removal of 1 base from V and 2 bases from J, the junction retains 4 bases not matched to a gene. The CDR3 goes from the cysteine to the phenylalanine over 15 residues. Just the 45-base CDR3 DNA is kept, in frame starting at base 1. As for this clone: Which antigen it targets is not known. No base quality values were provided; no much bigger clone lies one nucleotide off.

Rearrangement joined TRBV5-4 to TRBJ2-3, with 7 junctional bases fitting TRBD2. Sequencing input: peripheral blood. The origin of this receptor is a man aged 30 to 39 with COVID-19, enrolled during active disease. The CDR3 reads CASSLRDYSTDTQYF. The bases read TGTGCCAGCAGCTTGAGGGACTACTCCACAGATACGCAGTATTTT.